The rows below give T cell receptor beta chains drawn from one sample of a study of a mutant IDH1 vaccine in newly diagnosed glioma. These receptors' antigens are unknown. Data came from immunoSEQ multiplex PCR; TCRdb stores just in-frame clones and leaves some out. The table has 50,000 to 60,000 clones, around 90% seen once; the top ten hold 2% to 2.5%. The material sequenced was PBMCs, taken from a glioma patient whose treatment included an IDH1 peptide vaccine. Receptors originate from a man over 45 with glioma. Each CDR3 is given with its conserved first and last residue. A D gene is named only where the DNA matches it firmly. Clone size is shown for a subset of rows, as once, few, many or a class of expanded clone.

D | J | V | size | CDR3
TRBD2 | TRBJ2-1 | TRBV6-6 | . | CASTEGLAGGDEQFF
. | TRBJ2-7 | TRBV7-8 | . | CASSLSQVGYEQYF
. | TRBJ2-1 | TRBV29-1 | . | CSVEPYNEQFF
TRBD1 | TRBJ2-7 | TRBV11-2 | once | CASSFRRDRVYEQYF
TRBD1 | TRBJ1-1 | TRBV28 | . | CASSRPGQGAVVAFF
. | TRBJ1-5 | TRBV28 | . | CASSRTWGLSNQPQHF
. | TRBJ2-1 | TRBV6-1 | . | CASRVDLNEQFF
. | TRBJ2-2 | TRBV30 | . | CAWSVRTGELFF
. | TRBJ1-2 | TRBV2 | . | CASREPGRNYGYTF
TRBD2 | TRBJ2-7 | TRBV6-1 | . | CASSRTRSSYEQYF
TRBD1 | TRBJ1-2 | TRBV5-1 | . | CASSPRDSLANYGYTF
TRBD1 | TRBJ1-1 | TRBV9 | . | CASSVGQGANTEAFF
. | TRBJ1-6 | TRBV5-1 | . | CASSPGLDSPLHF
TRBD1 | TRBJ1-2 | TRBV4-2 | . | CASSQAGGNYGYTF
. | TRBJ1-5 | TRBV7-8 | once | CASSSQSTEGSRGQPQHF
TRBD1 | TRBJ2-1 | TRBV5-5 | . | CASSSTGAQLYNEQFF
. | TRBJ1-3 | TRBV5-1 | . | CASSLDGTRGNTIYF
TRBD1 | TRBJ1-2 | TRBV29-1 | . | CSVSRQGGYGYTF
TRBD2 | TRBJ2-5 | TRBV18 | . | CASSPQRGQETQYF
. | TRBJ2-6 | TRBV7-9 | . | CASSSHNPGANVLTF
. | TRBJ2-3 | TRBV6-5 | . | CASSYSWDTDTQYF
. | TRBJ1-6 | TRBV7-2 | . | CASSADRASNSPLHF
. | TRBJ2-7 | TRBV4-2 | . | CASSLQGTGGEQYF
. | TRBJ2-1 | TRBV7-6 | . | CASSLARPGAIYNEQFF
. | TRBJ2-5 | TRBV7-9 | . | CASSLVSRYQETQYF
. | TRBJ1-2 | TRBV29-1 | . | CSVDLDIYGYTF
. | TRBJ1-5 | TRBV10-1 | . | CASSGGKRSNQPQHF
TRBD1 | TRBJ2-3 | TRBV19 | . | CATSDRGSTDTQYF
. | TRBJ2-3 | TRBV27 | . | CASSLIRASPTDTQYF
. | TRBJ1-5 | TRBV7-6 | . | CASSLGSQPQHF
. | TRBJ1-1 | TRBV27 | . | CATMFAPGYTEAFF
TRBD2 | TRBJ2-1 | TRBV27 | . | CASSTTSGTYNEQFF
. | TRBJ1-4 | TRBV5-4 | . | CASGIFGGTNEKLFF
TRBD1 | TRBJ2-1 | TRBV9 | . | CASSVAGQGDNEQFF
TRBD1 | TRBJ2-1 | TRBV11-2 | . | CASSFPQGAGNEQFF
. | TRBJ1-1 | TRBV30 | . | CAWATNTEAFF
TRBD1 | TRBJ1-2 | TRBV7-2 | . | CASTIRAQTGGGYTF
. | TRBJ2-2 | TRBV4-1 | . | CASSQARPTGYFNTGELFF
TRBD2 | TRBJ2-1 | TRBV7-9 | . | CASSRLAGAGEQFF
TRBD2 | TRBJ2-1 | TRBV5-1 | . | CASSWGGTSGYNEQFF
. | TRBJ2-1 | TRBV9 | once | CASSADRNFYNEQFF
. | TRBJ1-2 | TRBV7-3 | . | CASSLSPGTTNGYTF
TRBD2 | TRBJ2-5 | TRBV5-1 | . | CASSLGLAGGPGTQYF
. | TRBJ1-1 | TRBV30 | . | CAWGRGAGTEAFF
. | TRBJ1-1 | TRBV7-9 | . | CASSLVFRSPRQPNTEAFF